This TCR beta chain was retrieved from a study of T cells of healthy individuals. TCRdb used MiXCR to reprocess the 5' RACE reads, holding one entry per CDR3 protein. The table lists approximately 100,000 distinct CDR3 sequences, approximately 15% of them singletons, with over 5% in the top ten. The germline V gene encodes CDR1 KGHSH and CDR2 LQKENI. This CDR3 has 16 residues. V lost 2 bases and J 6 bases, leaving 16 bases between the germline ends. Many counts were recorded for this clonotype. The receptor was isolated from a human donor in good health. V gene TRBV18 combines with J gene TRBJ1-4; D ambiguous. CDR3 bases: TGTGCCAGCTCACCAGGGGTAGATGGCGGCGATGAAAAACTGTTTTTT. Its protein product is CASSPGVDGGDEKLFF.